The 14 T cell receptor beta chains given below trace back to one sample, sequenced in a study of T cell repertoires in cytomegalovirus infection (dated by TCRdb to about 2019). These receptors have no known antigen. Data came from an Illumina HiSeq 1500. TCRdb trimmed public reads at Q25 via fastp, called clones via MiXCR and kept in-frame beta chains. Here each entry gathers all rows of one CDR3 protein and keeps the most common genes and DNA. In this sample the table shows approximately 220,000 distinct CDR3 sequences, 30% to 45% of which occur a single time. 55% to 60% of the sample is in the top ten clones. The treatment or condition label of this sample denotes: in vitro stimulation with specific CMV peptide epitopes to enrich CMV-specific T cells. Sequences were derived from CD8+ T cells from cultured PBMCs, sampled from culture after CMV antigen stimulation. The receptors stem from a human donor in good health (CMV status not recorded). Some clones in this sample may be carry-over from other donors' samples.

Only a few counts were recorded for this clonotype. The chain couples TRBV27 to TRBJ2-1, with D tentatively TRBD2 (5 bases). The V gene's germline CDR1 is MNHEY and CDR2 SMNVEV (reference sequence). Trimming pared 6 bases from V and 8 bases from J, leaving 11 bases between. The CDR3 totals 12 residues. CDR3 in DNA: TGTGCCAGCAGCGGAGGCCGGGATGAGCAGTTCTTC. Translated: CASSGGRDEQFF.

The CDR3 DNA reads as TGTGCCACCCGCGAGGGAAAGGCCTTGAACACTGAAGCTTTCTTT. It encodes CATREGKALNTEAFF. The chain links TRBV24-1 to TRBJ1-1; D is uncertain. V dropped 9 bases and J dropped 0 bases, with 16 bases sitting between them. This CDR3 comprises 15 residues. Germline CDR1 and CDR2: KGHDR and SFDVKD.

V and J are TRBV27 and TRBJ1-2, with 8 nucleotides matching TRBD1. Per germline, CDR1 MNHEY and CDR2 SMNVEV (reference sequence). CDR3 length: 13 residues. The ends lost 4 bases at V and 7 bases at J; junction bases unmatched: 5. CDR3 nucleotides: TGTGCCAGCAGTTGGGCAGGGGGCTTTGGCTACACCTTC. Its protein product is CASSWAGGFGYTF.

This clonotype appeared many times. V is TRBV6-1 and J is TRBJ2-7, with D perhaps TRBD1 (5 bases). The germline V and J ends were trimmed by 7 bases and 2 bases, with 15 bases remaining between them. CDR3 length equals 14 residues. Germline V gene lookup returns CDR1 MNHNS and CDR2 SASEGT. CDR3 nucleotides: TGTGCCAGCATTGGACAAATATACACCTACGAGCAGTACTTC. Its translation is CASIGQIYTYEQYF.

The chain is built from TRBV20-1 and TRBJ2-7; D is uncertain. The CDR3 runs to 13 residues. Germline CDR1 is DFQATT and CDR2 is SNEGSKA (reference sequence). V shed 1 base and J shed 3 bases, with 10 bases lying between them. CDR3 amino acids: CSARGPDHYEQYF. The DNA for the CDR3 is TGCAGTGCTAGAGGACCGGACCACTACGAGCAGTACTTC.

This chain uses TRBV27 with TRBJ2-7; 9 bases are a match to TRBD1. Germline CDR1 is MNHEY and CDR2 is SMNVEV (reference sequence). This CDR3 contains 15 residues. V lost 7 bases, J lost 3 bases, and 10 bases stayed unmatched. The CDR3: CASTSPGQGIYEQYF. CDR3 bases: TGTGCCAGCACCTCTCCGGGACAGGGAATCTACGAGCAGTACTTC.

The sample holds a few counts of this clonotype. The chain recombines TRBV12-3 or TRBV12-4 with TRBJ2-2; D unclear. Trimming removed 1 base at V and 9 bases at J, with 3 bases between. The CDR3 runs to 11 residues. In DNA, the CDR3 is TGTGCCAGCAGTTTAGGCCGGGAGCTGTTTTTT. Translation: CASSLGRELFF.

The chain has TRBV7-3 and TRBJ2-1; D is possibly TRBD1 or TRBD2 (5 bases each). V was clipped by 5 bases and J by 10 bases, with 12 bases between them. Germline values: CDR1 SGHTA, CDR2 FQGTGA. CDR3 length equals 12 residues. The CDR3 DNA follows: TGTGCCAGCAGCCCCGGGACGTCGGAGCAGTTCTTC. Amino acids: CASSPGTSEQFF.

The V gene is TRBV19, the J gene TRBJ2-5; 11 positions agree with TRBD1. V gave up 3 bases and J gave up 5 bases; unmatched junction bases: 5. This CDR3 region has 15 residues. Germline loops: CDR1 LNHDA, CDR2 SQIVND (reference sequence). The CDR3 region has the DNA TGTGCCAGTAGTATCCGGGACAGGGGGTCGGAGACCCAGTACTTC. Translated, it gives CASSIRDRGSETQYF.

The rearrangement links TRBV6-6 to TRBJ2-3, with D hard to call. Germline V gives CDR1 MNHNY, CDR2 SVGAGI (reference sequence). Deletions cut 6 bases from V and 2 bases from J, with 9 bases between. The length of the CDR3 is 13 residues. DNA of the CDR3: TGTGCCAGCAGCGACATTTCCACAGATACGCAGTATTTT. Amino acids: CASSDISTDTQYF.

The chain has TRBV7-4 and TRBJ2-7; D unresolved. The germline CDR1 and CDR2 sequences are SGHVT and SQSDAQ. With 5 bases removed from V and 6 bases from J, the gap between germline ends came to 11 bases. The CDR3 extends over 12 amino acids. CDR3 coding DNA: TGTGCCAGCAGCGCGCCGGTTGGCGAGCAGTACTTC. This translates into CASSAPVGEQYF.

This clonotype was detected a few times. The chain joins TRBV7-2 to TRBJ1-1, with 11 bases aligning to TRBD1. Germline CDR1 reads SGHTA; CDR2 reads FQGNSA. The CDR3 covers 13 residues. V dropped 10 bases and J dropped 4; count of bases not matched to a gene: 5. The CDR3 DNA sequence: TGTGCCATCCGGGGACAGGGGGGCACTGAAGCTTTCTTT. This codes for CAIRGQGGTEAFF.

The chain employs TRBV4-1 and TRBJ1-2; 8 bases are a match to TRBD1. This CDR3 region has 15 residues. J was trimmed by 4 bases and V by 1 base; bases with no gene match: 5. Germline V lookup: CDR1 MGHRA, CDR2 YSYEKL. In DNA, the CDR3 is TGCGCCAGCAGCCAAGCGACAGGGGCAACCTATGGCTACACCTTC. Residues: CASSQATGATYGYTF.

The rearrangement joins TRBV15 to TRBJ2-7; 7 bases match TRBD1. The V gene's germline CDR1 is LNHNV and CDR2 YYDKDF (reference sequence). The CDR3 covers 17 residues. V lost 4 bases, J lost 0 bases, and 12 bases stayed unmatched. The CDR3 protein is CATSTALGGMPSYEQYF. The CDR3 coding sequence is TGTGCCACCAGCACGGCCTTAGGGGGCATGCCCTCCTACGAGCAGTACTTC.